A single TCR beta chain is shown here with its context. This sample is drawn from a study of blood T cell repertoires in COVID-19. As processed by the authors: Estimates of nucleated cell counts were drawn from the amplification of reference gene primers. The table came from immunoSEQ multiplex PCR; TCRdb's copy has only in-frame clones and leaves some out. V and J calls and clone size are as listed in that table; D and trimming were resolved from the DNA. The sample lists 250,000 or so clones; around 85% were seen once. V was clipped by 2 bases and J by 5 bases, with 16 bases between them. Germline lookup yields CDR1 MNHNS and CDR2 SASEGT. This CDR3 has 15 amino acids.

The V and J genes are TRBV6-1 and TRBJ2-7; D is ambiguous. The TCR originated in a woman aged 45 to 65 who had recovered from COVID-19. The sequencing input was PBMCs or T cells enriched from blood (not recorded which). CDR3 protein: CASSESARSRHEQYF. In nucleotides, the CDR3 is TGTGCCAGCAGTGAATCGGCTAGGTCCCGCCACGAGCAGTACTTC.